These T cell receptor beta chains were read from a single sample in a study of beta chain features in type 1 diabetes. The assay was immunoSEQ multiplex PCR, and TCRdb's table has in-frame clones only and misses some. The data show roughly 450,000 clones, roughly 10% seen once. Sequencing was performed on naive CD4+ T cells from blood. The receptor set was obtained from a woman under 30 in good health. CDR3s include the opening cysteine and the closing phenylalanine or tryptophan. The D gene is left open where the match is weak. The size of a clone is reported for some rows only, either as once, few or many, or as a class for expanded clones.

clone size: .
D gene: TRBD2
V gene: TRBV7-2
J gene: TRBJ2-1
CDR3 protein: CASSLSSGGYNEQFF
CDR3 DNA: TGTGCCAGCAGCTTATCGTCGGGGGGTTACAATGAGCAGTTCTTC

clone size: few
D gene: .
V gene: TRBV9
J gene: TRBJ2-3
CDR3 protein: CASSARNRPTDTQYF
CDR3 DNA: TGTGCCAGCAGCGCCCGAAACCGGCCGACAGATACGCAGTATTTT

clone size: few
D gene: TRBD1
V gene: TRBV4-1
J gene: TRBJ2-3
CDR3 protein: CASSVKGAETDTQYF
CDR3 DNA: TGCGCCAGCAGCGTCAAGGGGGCCGAGACAGATACGCAGTATTTT

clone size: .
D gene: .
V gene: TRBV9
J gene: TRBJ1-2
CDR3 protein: CASSVRGNPFYGYTF
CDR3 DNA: TGTGCCAGCAGCGTGCGGGGGAATCCCTTCTATGGCTACACCTTC

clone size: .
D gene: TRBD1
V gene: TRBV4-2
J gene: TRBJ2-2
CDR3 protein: CASSHTDRAGELFF
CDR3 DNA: TGTGCCAGCAGCCATACTGACAGGGCCGGGGAGCTGTTTTTT

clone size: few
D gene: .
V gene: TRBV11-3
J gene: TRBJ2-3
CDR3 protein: CASSPDGNTDTQYF
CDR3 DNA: TGTGCCAGCAGCCCCGACGGAAACACAGATACGCAGTATTTT

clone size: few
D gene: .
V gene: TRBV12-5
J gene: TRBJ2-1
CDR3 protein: CASGVTRVRMDEQFF
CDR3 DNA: TGTGCTAGTGGTGTAACTAGGGTACGGATGGATGAGCAGTTCTTC

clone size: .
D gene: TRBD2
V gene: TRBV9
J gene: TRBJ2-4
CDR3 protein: CASSVEGRGAGIQYF
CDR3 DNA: TGTGCCAGCAGCGTAGAAGGGAGGGGAGCGGGCATTCAGTACTTC

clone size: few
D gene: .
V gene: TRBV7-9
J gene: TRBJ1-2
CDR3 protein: CASTRTGFYGYTF
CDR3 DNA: TGTGCCAGCACCCGTACAGGGTTCTATGGCTACACCTTC

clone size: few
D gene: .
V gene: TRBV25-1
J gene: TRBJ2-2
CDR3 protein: CASSPGGNTGELFF
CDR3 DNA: TGTGCCAGCAGCCCTGGGGGAAACACCGGGGAGCTGTTTTTT

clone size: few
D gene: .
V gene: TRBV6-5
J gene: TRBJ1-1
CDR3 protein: CASSYSYANTEAFF
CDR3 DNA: TGTGCCAGCAGTTACTCGTACGCCAACACTGAAGCTTTCTTT

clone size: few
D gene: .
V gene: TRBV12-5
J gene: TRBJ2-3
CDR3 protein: CASGLSSDWTSTDTQYF
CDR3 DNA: TGTGCTAGTGGTTTGAGTTCCGACTGGACTAGCACAGATACGCAGTATTTT

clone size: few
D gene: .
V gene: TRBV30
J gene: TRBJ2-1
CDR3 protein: CAWSGREQFF
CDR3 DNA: TGTGCCTGGTCGGGACGTGAGCAGTTCTTC